Each of the 6 T cell receptor beta chains below was sequenced from the same sample in a study of CD8+ T cells in alopecia areata. Sequencing used cDNA as its template, made by extracting RNA and reverse transcribing it. TCRdb keeps only in-frame clones here, not all; method: immunoSEQ multiplex PCR. The sample consists of fewer than 150,000 clones, approximately 58% of them appearing once. The sample consisted of CD4+ T cells sorted from blood, taken at week 0. Receptor source: a human donor with alopecia areata.

The rearrangement links TRBV4-2 to TRBJ2-3; maybe TRBD2 (6 bases). This CDR3 region has 16 residues. V lost 5 bases to trimming and J lost 1 base, with 16 bases between them. CDR1 LGHNA and CDR2 YNFKEQ come from the germline V gene. The CDR3 is CASSTSRRGGTDTQYF. The DNA for the CDR3 is TGTGCCAGCAGCACATCAAGGAGGGGCGGCACAGATACGCAGTATTTT.

The gene calls are TRBV2 and TRBJ2-3; 10 nucleotides agree with TRBD2. This CDR3 spans 18 amino acids. The germline V gene encodes CDR1 SNHLY and CDR2 FYNNEI. Trimming took 3 bases from V and 6 from J; bases not matched to a gene: 15. The CDR3 sequence is CASSDSLQASGRRDTQYF. CDR3 nucleotides: TGTGCCAGCAGTGATAGTCTCCAGGCTAGCGGGAGAAGGGATACGCAGTATTTT.

V gene TRBV4-1 combines with J gene TRBJ2-5; possible D gene TRBD2, 6 bases. V dropped 1 base and J dropped 4 bases, with 7 bases sitting between them. There are 13 residues in the CDR3. Germline loops: CDR1 MGHRA, CDR2 YSYEKL. The CDR3 DNA reads TGCGCCAGCAGCCAAGTGGGGGGAGAGACCCAGTACTTC. It yields the protein CASSQVGGETQYF.

J is TRBJ2-1 and V is TRBV19; 8 bases match TRBD2. This CDR3 contains 16 residues. V gave up 3 bases and J gave up 4 bases; unmatched junction bases: 8. Germline V gives CDR1 LNHDA, CDR2 SQIVND (reference sequence). The CDR3 DNA is TGTGCCAGTAGTATGAGTAGGACTAGCCTTTACAATGAGCAGTTCTTC. This encodes CASSMSRTSLYNEQFF.

This chain joins TRBV20-1 and TRBJ2-1; D is unresolved. The CDR3 consists of 10 residues. Trimming shortened V by 1 base and J by 6 bases, and 1 base separated the two germline ends. The germline V gene encodes CDR1 DFQATT and CDR2 SNEGSKA (reference sequence). CDR3 sequence (DNA): TGCAGTGCTAGAGTCAATGAGCAGTTCTTC. Translating gives CSARVNEQFF.

This clone appeared a few times. V usage is TRBV28 and J usage is TRBJ2-7; TRBD2 agrees at 12 bases. The CDR3 is made up of 15 amino acids. V lost 5 bases and J lost 6; bases outside the gene matches: 8. CDR1 and CDR2 from the germline V gene are MDHEN and SYDVKM. The CDR3 coding sequence is TGTGCCAGCAGTAAACTAGCGGGGGGTTCCGCCGAGCAGTACTTC. The encoded protein is CASSKLAGGSAEQYF.